The 5 T cell receptor beta chains given below trace back to one sample, sequenced in a study of human T cells and chemical hapten exposure. Sample time point: patch test 2, 6 weeks after DPC sensitization. Treatment meaning: therapeutic diphenylcyclopropenone sensitization with weekly scalp DPC. TCRdb reprocessed the RACE reads with MiXCR, giving one entry per CDR3 protein. The profile shows approximately 350,000 distinct CDR3 sequences, about 6% of them singletons. The sequencing used whole blood, collected in connection with sensitization to the hapten diphenylcyclopropenone (DPC). The receptors originated from a woman younger than 30 with alopecia areata. Some clones in this sample may be carry-over from other donors' samples.

This clonotype was seen repeatedly, ten times or more. The chain has TRBV29-1 and TRBJ2-7, with TRBD1 matching 9 bases. The germline CDR1 and CDR2 sequences are SQVTM and ANQGSEA. CDR3 length equals 14 residues. Losses at the gene ends were 3 bases for V and 1 base for J; bases not matched to a gene: 4. The CDR3, as DNA: TGCAGCGTTGATTCCGGGACAGGGTCCTACGAGCAGTACTTC. It codes for CSVDSGTGSYEQYF.

This clonotype came up a few times. J is TRBJ2-5 and V is TRBV6-5; 16 bases match TRBD2. The CDR3 totals 19 residues. J lost 6 bases, V lost 0 bases, and 10 bases had no gene match. Germline V gene lookup returns CDR1 MNHEY and CDR2 SVGAGI. CDR3 in DNA: TGTGCCAGCAGTTACTCGAGTGGGACTAGCGGGGGGGGTAGAAAGACCCAGTACTTC. Translating it yields CASSYSSGTSGGGRKTQYF.

The rearrangement joins TRBV27 to TRBJ2-5; the D gene is possibly TRBD2 (7 bases). V dropped 8 bases and J dropped 6 bases, with 13 bases sitting between them. Germline assignment: CDR1 MNHEY and CDR2 SMNVEV (reference sequence). This CDR3 contains 12 residues. CDR3: CASGGGQKTQYF. For the CDR3, the DNA is TGTGCCAGCGGGGGGGGGCAAAAGACCCAGTACTTC.

This clonotype was detected a few times. The rearrangement links TRBV7-2 to TRBJ2-3, with 8 bases that match TRBD2. Germline V gives CDR1 SGHTA, CDR2 FQGNSA. The ends lost 5 bases at V and 5 bases at J; junction bases unmatched: 9. The CDR3 spans 15 residues. The CDR3 reads CASSQAGVGGDTQYF. For the CDR3, the DNA is TGTGCCAGCAGCCAAGCGGGGGTCGGGGGAGATACGCAGTATTTT.

This clonotype has a count of ten or more. CDR3 in amino acids: CASSQGANEQYF. The CDR3 nucleotides read TGTGCCAGCAGTCAGGGGGCTAACGAGCAGTACTTC. J is TRBJ2-7 and V is TRBV28; 8 bases map to TRBD1. The V segment lost 5 bases and the J segment 5 bases; nucleotides outside the gene matches: 2. The CDR3 totals 12 residues. Looked up from germline, CDR1 is MDHEN and CDR2 is SYDVKM.